The subject of this entry is one T cell receptor beta chain. The antigen remains unidentified. The data derive from a study of cytomegalovirus exposure and HLA in healthy donors. V was cut by 4 bases and J by 0 bases, with 17 bases left in between. CDR1 and CDR2 (germline): SGDLS, YYNGEE. The CDR3 spans 18 residues. Amplification used 60 Vbeta primers and 13 Jbeta primers. Profiling relied on immunoSEQ multiplex PCR, and the TCRdb table lists in-frame clones only, not all of them. The data hold about 200,000 clones, with about four fifths observed a single time. Notes on the study in general: TCR beta sequences reportedly predicted the HLA-A and HLA-B alleles of most subjects accurately. TCR beta V segments were, for the most part, productive about 87% or about 30% of the time in an earlier analysis.

The receptor's source is a male donor in good health and CMV-seropositive. The chain is built from TRBV9 and TRBJ1-6, with D maybe TRBD1 (6 bases). Sequencing was performed on PBMCs. The CDR3 protein is CASSSRQVLSSYNSPLHF. The CDR3, as DNA: TGTGCCAGCAGCTCGCGACAGGTCCTTAGCTCCTATAATTCACCCCTCCACTTT. The entire variable domain, with the rest obtained from reference TRBV9 and TRBJ1-6, is as follows: DSGVTQTPKHLITATGQRVTLRCSPRSGDLSVYWYQQSLDQGLQFLIQYYNGEERAKGNILERFSAQQFPDLHSELNLSSLELGDSALYFCASSSRQVLSSYNSPLHFGNGTRLTVT.